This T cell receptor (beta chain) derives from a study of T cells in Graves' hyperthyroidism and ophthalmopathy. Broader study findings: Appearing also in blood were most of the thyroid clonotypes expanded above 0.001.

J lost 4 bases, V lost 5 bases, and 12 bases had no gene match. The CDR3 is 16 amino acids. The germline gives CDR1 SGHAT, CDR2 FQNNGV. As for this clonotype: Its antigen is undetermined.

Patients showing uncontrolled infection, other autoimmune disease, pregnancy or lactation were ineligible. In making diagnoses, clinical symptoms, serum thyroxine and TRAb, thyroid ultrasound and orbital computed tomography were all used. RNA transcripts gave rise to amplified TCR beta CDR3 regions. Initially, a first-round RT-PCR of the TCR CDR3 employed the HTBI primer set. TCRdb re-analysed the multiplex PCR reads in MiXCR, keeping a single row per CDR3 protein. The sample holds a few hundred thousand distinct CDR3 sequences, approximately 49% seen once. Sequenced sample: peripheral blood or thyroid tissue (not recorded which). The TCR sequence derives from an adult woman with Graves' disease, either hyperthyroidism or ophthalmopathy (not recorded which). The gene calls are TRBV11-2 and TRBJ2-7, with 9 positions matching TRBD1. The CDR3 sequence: CASSRGIGQGHYEQYF. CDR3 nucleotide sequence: TGTGCCAGCAGCCGAGGCATTGGACAGGGGCATTACGAGCAGTACTTC.